The sequence of this T cell receptor beta chain was determined in a study of control samples from healthy donors and cancer patients. V was shortened by 1 base and J by 4 bases, with 7 bases between the two germline ends. CDR1 is SEHNR and CDR2 is FQNEAQ in the germline V gene (reference sequence). The CDR3 runs 13 residues. This table comes from immunoSEQ multiplex PCR, and its TCRdb copy is limited to in-frame clones, with some not included. The sample comprises some 79,000 clones, 93% of which are singletons, and about 1.3% rests with the top ten. The TCR comes from a woman in her thirties or forties with lung cancer. The chain employs TRBV7-9 and TRBJ1-1; the D is unclear. The sample comprised PBMCs. The CDR3: CASSLVSGTEAFF. In DNA, the CDR3 is TGTGCCAGCAGCTTAGTTTCGGGCACTGAAGCTTTCTTT.